The source of this T cell receptor (beta chain) is a study of read filtering for tumor transcriptome and immune sequencing (dated by TCRdb to the early 2020s). For the study in its entirety: The cohort consisted of over 16 male and around 14 female patients, with a mean age of about 64 years and an age range of 47 to 80. Under revised international staging, roughly 8 patients fell into R-ISS I, 15 or so into R-ISS II and over five into R-ISS III. Whole-transcriptome libraries were prepared with the TruSeq RNA Access Library Prep Kit after DNase treatment. TCR-region mapped reads per sample ranged from about 4 to 11 million with IR-seq versus only about 75 to 1,400 with RNA-seq. Using the same bone marrow samples, the study compared TCR repertoires obtained by targeted immune repertoire sequencing with those obtained by bulk whole-transcriptome sequencing. One main goal was a read-filtering strategy for immune repertoire data, in particular deciding whether clonotypes backed by only one read should be removed.

Trimmed from V: 8 bases; trimmed from J: 4 bases; junction bases lacking a gene match: 10. CDR1 SEHNR and CDR2 FQNEAQ were looked up in the germline V gene (reference sequence). Its CDR3 holds 14 amino acids, cysteine through phenylalanine. Of all the DNA, just the CDR3 is kept, 42 bases in frame from base 1. The Immunoverse kit was used to build TCR libraries from about 400 ng RNA, with molecular barcoded adaptors covering alpha/delta and beta/gamma chains. TCR library preparation was performed with the same RNA that was used for transcriptome sequencing. An Illumina HiSeq 4000 with 2 x 150 cycles was used to sequence the TCR libraries. On the authors' methods: MiXCR aligned TCR reads to human V, D, J and C references and assembled the aligned reads into CDR3 clonotypes, with quality filtering and error correction included. The tcR package in R was used for analysis of clonotype counts and gene usage diversity. Raw mapping reads were checked after the RNA-seq reads had been mapped by STAR aligner version 2.5.3a onto the human GRCh37 genome. To test the effect of sequencing depth on detected clonotypes, IR-seq fastq files were randomly downsampled using Seqtk 1.3. TCRdb reprocessing: public reads trimmed at Q25 with fastp, clones called with MiXCR, in-frame beta chains kept. Each CDR3 protein gets just one entry, which takes the most common genes and DNA from the rows behind it. For this entry, the V and J calls and clone size follow TCRdb and not the study's own pipeline. For this sample the table gives under 50,000 distinct CDR3 sequences, of which roughly 13% were detected only once. 27% of the sample is held by the ten biggest clonotypes.

This clonotype was counted a few times. Its cognate antigen has yet to be identified. A read error may be the cause here, since a much bigger clone is one base away. Bone marrow was sampled from every patient at the time of active disease. Bone marrow mononuclear cells were isolated by Ficoll-Hypaque density gradient centrifugation. To remove myeloma plasma cells, the cells were labeled with CD138 magnetic microbeads on a MACS separator, and CD138-negative cells were then collected by negative selection. Flow cytometry with CD138 antibodies on an Attune NxT was used to check how pure the isolated cells were. Total RNA was extracted with TRIzol reagent and quantified with a NanoDrop spectrophotometer. Paired RNA-seq and IR-seq were performed on the CD138-negative bone marrow sample of each patient. Summary of the overall study and its limitations: Single-read clonotypes made up roughly 82% of clonotypes but only approximately 4% of total reads in IR-seq, compared with more than 70% of clonotypes and approximately 40% of reads in RNA-seq. Compared with RNA-seq, IR-seq captured clonotypes at much greater depth and more reliably, and a smaller IR-seq throughput was enough to identify most of the shared clonotypes. The sorted CD138-negative fraction was a mixed bone marrow immune population, not purified T cells. The correlation between IR-seq and RNA-seq shared clonotype proportions rose when single-read clonotypes were removed.

Sequenced sample: a population of CD138-negative cells sorted from bone marrow. Sample cell subset or site, as interpreted from the label and publication: bone marrow mononuclear cells depleted of CD138+ plasma/myeloma cells by negative magnetic selection. The rearrangement joined TRBV7-9 to TRBJ2-5, and 7 bases in between align with TRBD2. This sequence originates from a donor aged 40 or over with multiple myeloma. The DNA sequence is as follows: TGTGCCAGCTCGGGGTCAAGCGGGGCAGAGACCCAGTACTTC. It is translated as CASSGSSGAETQYF.